These 3 T cell receptor beta chains were all obtained from the same sample, sequenced in a study of long-term antiretroviral therapy in people with HIV. Samples were assayed with immunoSEQ v3.0 at survey level. Repertoires were generated with immunoSEQ multiplex PCR, while TCRdb's copy carries only in-frame clones and drops some. The sample shows about 28,000 clones, 85% to 90% of them seen only once. Material: unsorted PBMCs, obtained 0.8 years after starting antiretroviral therapy. The source of these receptors is a woman aged 30 to 39 with HIV.

This clone was seen a single time. This chain joins TRBV2 and TRBJ2-7; 10 bases line up with TRBD1. This CDR3 has 14 residues. With 3 bases clipped from V and 6 bases from J, the junction kept 5 bases outside the gene matches. CDR1 and CDR2 from the germline V gene are SNHLY and FYNNEI. CDR3 DNA sequence: TGTGCCAGCAGTGATAGGGACAGGGGTCCCGAGCAGTACGTC. Its protein is CASSDRDRGPEQYV.

This clone appeared once. The gene calls are TRBV5-8 and TRBJ1-2; D gene uncertain. The germline gives CDR1 SGHTS, CDR2 YDEGEE. This CDR3 comprises 9 residues. The germline V and J ends were trimmed by 2 bases and 10 bases, with 3 bases remaining between them. The CDR3 sequence: CASSLTYTF. The CDR3 nucleotides read TGTGCCAGCAGCTTAACCTACACCTTC.

V is TRBV18 and J is TRBJ1-1; no clear D gene. The germline CDR1 and CDR2 sequences are KGHSH and LQKENI. V lost 3 bases, J lost 2 bases, and 10 bases lay in between. The CDR3 loop spans 14 amino acids. CDR3 bases: TGTGCCAGCTCACCGGCACAGCCAAACACTGAAGCTTTCTTT. Its protein is CASSPAQPNTEAFF.